This TCR beta chain was found in a study of T cell responses to AZD1222 COVID-19 vaccine. For the study at large: Analyses pooled second doses at about 4 or about 12 weeks.

Only in-frame clones appear in the TCRdb table, and some are missing; sequencing was by immunoSEQ multiplex PCR. The repertoire has 130,000 or so clones, roughly 93% of them found once; the top ten carry about 3%. Whole-study findings and limits: Seropositive AZD1222 recipients at baseline numbered only 5 or 6. Breadth and depth of Spike-specific TCRs rose after two AZD1222 doses.

V shed 8 bases and J shed 1 base, with 8 bases lying between them. The CDR3 sequence is 12 residues long. A remark on this clone: Its antigen is currently unknown.

Material: peripheral blood, obtained on day 0 of AZD1222 vaccination. This receptor was taken from an adult in good health. This chain joins TRBV12-3 or TRBV12-4 and TRBJ1-1; maybe TRBD1 (5 bases). The DNA of the CDR3 is TGTGCCAGCCGGCAGGGGAACACTGAAGCTTTCTTT. This codes for CASRQGNTEAFF.